One and the same sample provided the 23 T cell receptor beta chains below, sequenced in a study of T cells in Graves' hyperthyroidism and ophthalmopathy. Amplified TCR beta CDR3 regions derived from RNA transcripts. HTBI primers were used for first-round RT-PCR of the TCR CDR3. TCRdb fed the multiplex PCR reads into MiXCR, producing one record per CDR3 protein. This table holds 400,000 or so distinct CDR3 sequences, roughly 14% found once. Sequences were obtained from blood. The receptors were sampled from a woman in her 30s with Graves' ophthalmopathy.

There are a few counts of this clonotype. The chain couples TRBV7-9 to TRBJ2-7; D is perhaps TRBD1 (6 bases). Germline loops: CDR1 SEHNR, CDR2 FQNEAQ (reference sequence). The CDR3 totals 14 residues. V lost 0 bases and J 6 bases, leaving 12 bases between the germline ends. The DNA for the CDR3 is TGTGCCAGCAGCTTAGCCAGGGGCTATCTCGAGCAGTACTTC. As protein: CASSLARGYLEQYF.

There are many counts of this clonotype. V gene TRBV6-1 combines with J gene TRBJ1-2; the D is unclear. Germline V gives CDR1 MNHNS, CDR2 SASEGT. This CDR3 is 12 amino acids long. Trimming left V 4 bases short and J 4 bases short, with 7 bases between. The CDR3 region is CASSGTFYGYTF. In DNA form, the CDR3 reads TGTGCCAGCAGTGGGACTTTCTATGGCTACACCTTC.

This clonotype was recorded many times. The rearrangement uses TRBV3-1 and TRBJ2-3; 9 bases map to TRBD1. Germline CDR1 LGHDT, CDR2 YNNKEL (reference sequence). The length of the CDR3 is 17 residues. The V and J ends lost 4 bases and 1 base, in that order; junction bases with no gene match: 9. The CDR3, as DNA: TGTGCCAGCAGCCTTTCCCCCTACAGGGGGCGCACAGATACGCAGTATTTT. Protein: CASSLSPYRGRTDTQYF.

This clonotype was seen many times. V gene TRBV7-9 combines with J gene TRBJ2-5; TRBD2 is a possible D gene (5 bases). Germline V CDR1 and CDR2: SEHNR, FQNEAQ (reference sequence). The CDR3 is made up of 14 amino acids. V was cut by 5 bases and J by 0 bases, with 10 bases left in between. The CDR3 DNA reads as TGTGCCAGCAGCCCTCCGGGGAACCAAGAGACCCAGTACTTC. This gives the protein CASSPPGNQETQYF. The complete variable domain, with remaining parts taken from reference TRBV7-9 and TRBJ2-5, reads DTGVSQNPRHKITKRGQNVTFRCDPISEHNRLYWYRQTLGQGPEFLTYFQNEAQLEKSRLLSDRFSAERPKGSFSTLEIQRTEQGDSAMYLCASSPPGNQETQYFGPGTRLLVL.

The sample holds many counts of this clonotype. The gene calls are TRBV7-8 and TRBJ2-1; 7 bases map to TRBD1. Germline V gives CDR1 SGHVS, CDR2 FQNEAQ. There are 15 residues in the CDR3. With 1 base clipped from V and 5 bases from J, the junction kept 5 bases outside the gene matches. The CDR3 bases are TGTGCCAGCAGCTTAGACAGGGGAAGACACAATGAGCAGTTCTTC. Residues: CASSLDRGRHNEQFF.

This clonotype has ten or more counts. The chain carries TRBV6-2 or TRBV6-3 and TRBJ2-7; unclear D gene. The CDR3 runs 11 residues. V gave up 5 bases and J gave up 8 bases, with 10 bases separating them. CDR1 is MNHEY, CDR2 SVGEGT, per germline. The DNA for the CDR3 is TGTGCCAGCAGTCATCACAGTAAGCAGTACTTC. Its translation: CASSHHSKQYF.

This clonotype was seen many times. The chain joins TRBV7-2 to TRBJ2-7; perhaps D is TRBD1 or TRBD2 (5 bases each). The CDR3 runs 16 residues. Between the trimmed V and J ends, which lost 0 bases and 4 bases, there was a span of 16 bases. CDR1 is SGHTA, CDR2 FQGNSA, per germline. CDR3 in amino acids: CASSLAWDRLFYEQYF. In nucleotides, the CDR3 is TGTGCCAGCAGCTTAGCGTGGGACCGATTATTTTACGAGCAGTACTTC.

In its sample, this clonotype was seen a few times. This chain connects TRBV6-2 or TRBV6-3 to TRBJ2-3, with a weak D call TRBD1 (5 bases). The CDR3 is 17 amino acids. Between the trimmed V and J ends, which lost 1 base and 0 bases, there was a span of 14 bases. The V gene's germline CDR1 is MNHEY and CDR2 SVGEGT. The CDR3 DNA is TGTGCCAGCAGTTACTACACACGACAGATAAGCACAGATACGCAGTATTTT. Translation: CASSYYTRQISTDTQYF.

This clonotype has ten or more counts. The rearrangement links TRBV28 to TRBJ1-1; possible D gene TRBD1, 6 bases. The CDR3 spans 16 residues. Germline V lookup: CDR1 MDHEN, CDR2 SYDVKM. The V gene lost 1 base and the J gene lost 1 base, with 13 bases spanning the gap. The CDR3 loop is CASSLYRQDWNTEAFF. DNA of the CDR3: TGTGCCAGCAGTTTATATCGACAGGACTGGAACACTGAAGCTTTCTTT. Filled out from reference TRBV28 and TRBJ1-1, the complete variable domain reads DVKVTQSSRYLVKRTGEKVFLECVQDMDHENMFWYRQDPGLGLRLIYFSYDVKMKEKGDIPEGYSVSREKKERFSLILESASTNQTSMYLCASSLYRQDWNTEAFFGQGTRLTVV.

This clonotype was picked up many times. The chain combines TRBV30 with TRBJ2-5, with a tentative D call TRBD1 (5 bases). The CDR3 has 13 residues. V lost 5 bases, J lost 4 bases, and 14 bases lay in between. Germline CDR1 reads GTSNPN; CDR2 reads SVGIG (reference sequence). The DNA for the CDR3 is TGTGCCTGGGAACGGACATTTCGAGAGACCCAGTACTTC. Translating gives CAWERTFRETQYF.

This clonotype was seen ten or more times. The CDR3 sequence is CASSPRTGGAEQPQHF. DNA for the CDR3: TGTGCCAGCAGCCCCCGGACAGGGGGCGCCGAGCAGCCCCAGCATTTT. This chain connects TRBV3-1 to TRBJ1-5, with TRBD1 matching 11 bases. Germline V gives CDR1 LGHDT, CDR2 YNNKEL (reference sequence). The CDR3 contains 16 residues. Trimming removed 4 bases from V and 7 bases from J; junction bases left unmatched: 9.

This clonotype was seen at least ten times. The rearrangement joins TRBV2 to TRBJ2-1; D is perhaps TRBD1 (6 bases). This CDR3 spans 14 amino acids. Trimming took 7 bases from V and 4 from J, leaving 14 bases between them. Germline V CDR1 and CDR2: SNHLY, FYNNEI. The CDR3 protein is CASTQQGNYNEQFF. The DNA of the CDR3 is TGTGCCAGCACCCAACAGGGAAATTACAATGAGCAGTTCTTC.

With respect to this clonotype: At one of its ends the junction is not consistent with the germline gene, which may arise from a read error. The gene calls are TRBV6-2 or TRBV6-3 and TRBJ1-6, with unresolved D. The CDR3 contains 15 residues. Germline CDR1 MNHEY, CDR2 SVGEGT. CDR3 nucleotide sequence: TGCGGTCCCTTCAGACGTCCCTCCTATAATTCACCCCTCCACTTT. Its translation is CGPFRRPSYNSPLHF.

This clonotype was recorded a few times. V usage is TRBV20-1 and J usage is TRBJ1-5; maybe TRBD1 (5 bases). The length of the CDR3 is 15 residues. The V and J ends lost 3 bases and 6 bases respectively, with 18 bases between them. Looked up from germline, CDR1 is DFQATT and CDR2 is SNEGSKA (reference sequence). Here the CDR3 DNA reads TGCAGTGCTAGCGCCCCCTGGGGGGGTCGTCAGCCCCAGCATTTT. It yields the protein CSASAPWGGRQPQHF.

The sample holds many counts of this clonotype. V and J are TRBV3-1 and TRBJ1-2; TRBD1 agrees at 11 bases. With 2 bases clipped from V and 4 bases from J, the junction kept 3 bases outside the gene matches. This CDR3 comprises 15 residues. From germline, CDR1 is LGHDT and CDR2 YNNKEL (reference sequence). CDR3 in amino acids: CASSQTGQGGYGYTF. CDR3 DNA: TGTGCCAGCAGCCAAACGGGACAGGGGGGCTATGGCTACACCTTC.

This clonotype was recorded many times. The V and J genes are TRBV20-1 and TRBJ2-7; maybe TRBD1 (6 bases). Trimming took off 1 base at V and 5 bases at J, with 18 bases between the two ends. This CDR3 is 15 amino acids long. The germline CDR1 and CDR2 sequences are DFQATT and SNEGSKA (reference sequence). The CDR3, as DNA: TGCAGTGCTAGAGGCCCAGACCACAGGGTCGACGAGCAGTACTTC. It encodes CSARGPDHRVDEQYF.

J is TRBJ2-5 and V is TRBV5-1; TRBD2 agrees at 14 bases. Trimming took 3 bases from V and 6 from J; bases not matched to a gene: 7. The CDR3 length is 16 residues. From germline, CDR1 is SGHRS and CDR2 YFSETQ. The CDR3 bases are TGCGCCAGCAGCTCCCAAGGACTAGCGGGGGGCAAGACCCAGTACTTC. The encoded protein is CASSSQGLAGGKTQYF.

This clonotype was counted many times. The V gene is TRBV7-2, the J gene TRBJ2-3, with D perhaps matching TRBD1 (5 bases). Germline CDR1 SGHTA, CDR2 FQGNSA. The CDR3 has 14 residues. V was pared by 1 base and J by 9 bases, with 14 bases between. CDR3 sequence (DNA): TGTGCCAGCAGCTTAGTTAAGGACATAGGAACGCAGTATTTT. Its protein is CASSLVKDIGTQYF.

The J gene is TRBJ1-2, the V gene TRBV30; D may be TRBD1 (6 bases). With 1 base removed from V and 4 bases from J, the gap between germline ends came to 16 bases. This CDR3 is built from 15 residues. CDR1 and CDR2 from the germline V gene are GTSNPN and SVGIG (reference sequence). The CDR3 sequence is CAWSEGGGPFYGYTF. The DNA of the CDR3 is TGTGCCTGGAGTGAGGGCGGGGGCCCCTTCTATGGCTACACCTTC.

There are many counts of this clonotype. This sequence joins TRBV12-3 or TRBV12-4 and TRBJ2-6; D unclear. CDR3 size: 15 residues. V lost 2 bases to trimming and J lost 0 bases, with 5 bases between them. The chain's CDR3 is CASSLLGSGANVLTF. The CDR3 nucleotides read TGTGCCAGCAGTTTACTTGGCTCTGGGGCCAACGTCCTGACTTTC.

The chain couples TRBV24-1 to TRBJ1-2; D is ambiguous. The CDR3 has 15 residues. Germline CDR1 KGHDR, CDR2 SFDVKD. V lost 3 bases and J lost 4, with 14 bases in between. DNA for the CDR3: TGTGCCACCAGTGATCCCTCGCTCCCTAGCTATGGCTACACCTTC. Protein product: CATSDPSLPSYGYTF.

On this clonotype itself: Given the absence of the conserved phenylalanine or tryptophan at the CDR3 end, a read error is likely. The chain joins TRBV28 to TRBJ2-2, with a tentative D call TRBD2 (6 bases). The V gene's germline CDR1 is MDHEN and CDR2 SYDVKM. Trimming cost V 1 base and J 4 bases, with 22 bases left between them. This CDR3 comprises 19 residues. DNA for the CDR3: TGTGCCAGCAGTTTATCCTGGGGGGAGGTTTGGATCGGCACCGGGGAGCTGTTTTCT. It codes for CASSLSWGEVWIGTGELFS.

This clonotype was found a few times. Just one base apart from a much larger clone, this may be a read error. The DNA for the CDR3 is TGTGCCAGCAATGACAAGAGGAGAAACACTGAAGCTTTCTTT. It specifies CASNDKRRNTEAFF. This chain uses TRBV6-2 or TRBV6-3 with TRBJ1-1; the D is unclear. Germline V gene sequence: CDR1 MNHEY, CDR2 SVGEGT. V was trimmed by 7 bases and J by 2 bases, leaving 14 bases between them. CDR3 length: 14 amino acids.